Each of the 6 T cell receptor beta chains below was sequenced from the same sample in a study of blood T cell repertoires in COVID-19. Sequenced by immunoSEQ multiplex PCR; TCRdb stores in-frame clones only, minus some. The profile covers around 45,000 clones, with 69% appearing a single time and 6.2% taken by the ten largest. Material for sequencing was peripheral blood. The receptors here all came from a man aged 80 or over with acute or convalescent COVID-19.

V gene TRBV28 combines with J gene TRBJ1-2; 9 nucleotides align to TRBD1. Germline V gene data show CDR1 as MDHEN and CDR2 as SYDVKM. The V gene end was trimmed by 7 bases and the J gene end by 6 bases; junction bases not matched to a gene: 9. The CDR3 is 14 amino acids. CDR3 nucleotide sequence: TGTGCCAGCAAATCTCCGGGACAGGGAGATGGCTACACCTTC. Protein sequence: CASKSPGQGDGYTF.

This clone is a singleton in its sample. The chain joins TRBV19 to TRBJ2-3; maybe TRBD2 (7 bases). CDR3 size: 16 residues. Per the germline V gene, CDR1 is LNHDA and CDR2 is SQIVND (reference sequence). V lost 1 base to trimming and J lost 3 bases, with 14 bases between them. The CDR3 nucleotides read TGTGCCAGTAGTATAGGGGGGGGGCGCCGGACAGATACGCAGTATTTT. Protein: CASSIGGGRRTDTQYF.

The chain recombines TRBV7-2 with TRBJ1-2; no reliable D call. The CDR3 contains 16 residues. The V end was cut by 5 bases, the J end by 0 bases, with 16 bases between. Germline-derived CDR1 and CDR2 are SGHTA and FQGNSA. CDR3 residues: CASSVSRQTSNYGYTF. As DNA, the CDR3 is TGTGCCAGCAGCGTCTCTCGGCAGACATCTAACTATGGCTACACCTTC.

The J gene is TRBJ1-1, the V gene TRBV18, with a tentative D call TRBD1 (6 bases). Germline-derived CDR1 and CDR2 are KGHSH and LQKENI. Trimming left V 0 bases short and J 5 bases short, with 10 bases between. The CDR3 is 14 amino acids. The CDR3 is CASSPPTGKTEAFF. CDR3 sequence (DNA): TGTGCCAGCTCACCACCAACAGGGAAAACTGAAGCTTTCTTT.

The chain recombines TRBV11-2 with TRBJ2-7; 9 positions agree with TRBD1. This CDR3 is 16 amino acids long. V trimming: 5 bases; J trimming: 9 bases; junction bases outside the gene matches: 17. The germline CDR1 and CDR2 sequences are SGHAT and FQNNGV. CDR3 DNA: TGTGCCAGCAGCATCCAAGGGACAGGGCACTCGGGGGTGCAGTACTTC. Protein: CASSIQGTGHSGVQYF.

The genes are TRBV12-1 and TRBJ1-2. TRBV12-1 is a known pseudogene. The CDR3 runs to 14 residues. This CDR3 is CASSPPGGCYGYTF. CDR3 in DNA: TGTGCCAGCAGCCCCCCCGGAGGCTGCTATGGCTACACCTTC.